The 29 T cell receptor beta chains given below trace back to one sample, sequenced in a study of PD-1 blockade in classical Hodgkin lymphoma. Specified time point: newly diagnosed, previously untreated cHL patient sample. Profiled with immunoSEQ multiplex PCR; TCRdb holds only in-frame clones, not every one. The table records around 25,000 clones, 94% of them present only once. The specimen was peripheral blood mononuclear cells (PBMCs). The source of these receptors is a human donor with classical Hodgkin lymphoma.

The genes are TRBV11-3 and TRBJ2-5; 10 bases line up with TRBD2. The CDR3 totals 15 residues. The V gene's germline CDR1 is SGHNT and CDR2 YENEEA. J gave up 3 bases and V 4 bases, and 5 bases lay outside the gene matches. CDR3 residues: CASSSRTSGKETQYF. The CDR3 region has the DNA TGTGCCAGCAGCTCGCGGACTAGCGGTAAAGAGACCCAGTACTTC.

CDR3 sequence (DNA): TGTGCCAGCTCATCTACTGAGGGACCTTCTAACTATGGCTACACCTTC. Amino acids: CASSSTEGPSNYGYTF. The genes are TRBV18 and TRBJ1-2; D is perhaps TRBD1 (5 bases). Germline CDR1 reads KGHSH; CDR2 reads LQKENI. CDR3 length equals 16 residues. V lost 5 bases to trimming and J lost 0 bases, with 16 bases between them. Filled out from reference TRBV18 and TRBJ1-2, the complete variable domain reads NAGVMQNPRHLVRRRGQEARLRCSPMKGHSHVYWYRQLPEEGLKFMVYLQKENIIDESGMPKERFSAEFPKEGPSILRIQQVVRGDSAAYFCASSSTEGPSNYGYTFGSGTRLTVV.

The gene calls are TRBV18 and TRBJ1-5; D is unclear. Germline CDR1 reads KGHSH; CDR2 reads LQKENI. The V gene lost 2 bases and the J gene lost 0 bases, with 5 bases spanning the gap. This CDR3 has 14 amino acids. CDR3 sequence: CASSPSYSNQPQHF. DNA of the CDR3: TGTGCCAGCTCACCATCGTATAGCAATCAGCCCCAGCATTTT.

Only a few counts were recorded for this clone. The chain uses TRBV30 and TRBJ1-1; unclear D gene. CDR1 and CDR2 from the germline V gene are GTSNPN and SVGIG (reference sequence). The CDR3 consists of 12 residues. V dropped 3 bases and J dropped 2 bases, with 7 bases sitting between them. Here the CDR3 DNA reads TGTGCCTGGAGAAGAGCAAACACTGAAGCTTTCTTT. It codes for CAWRRANTEAFF. Using reference TRBV30 and TRBJ1-1 for the parts outside the CDR3, the full variable domain is SQTIHQWPATLVQPVGSPLSLECTVEGTSNPNLYWYRQAAGRGLQLLFYSVGIGQISSEVPQNLSASRPQDRQFILSSKKLLLSDSGFYLCAWRRANTEAFFGQGTRLTVV.

In nucleotides, the CDR3 is TGTGCCATCAGTGAGTCGCTAGCAAGCATTCAGTACTTC. The encoded protein is CAISESLASIQYF. This chain uses TRBV10-3 with TRBJ2-4; D might be TRBD2 (5 bases). The V gene's germline CDR1 is ENHRY and CDR2 SYGVKD. V was clipped by 0 bases and J by 9 bases, with 9 bases between them. The CDR3 length is 13 residues.

This clone appeared a single time. V is TRBV27 and J is TRBJ2-7, with D uncertain. Trimming removed 4 bases from V and 0 bases from J, with 7 bases in between. The CDR3 spans 13 residues. Germline V gives CDR1 MNHEY, CDR2 SMNVEV (reference sequence). CDR3 sequence reads: CASSSPSSYEQYF. The DNA for the CDR3 is TGTGCCAGCAGTTCCCCAAGCTCCTACGAGCAGTACTTC.

The V and J genes are TRBV7-2 and TRBJ2-3; D is ambiguous. V lost 4 bases and J lost 1, with 12 bases in between. The CDR3 sequence is 15 residues long. The V gene's germline CDR1 is SGHTA and CDR2 FQGNSA. The CDR3 DNA reads TGTGCCAGCAGCTCGATGATTACGGGCACAGATACGCAGTATTTT. Its protein is CASSSMITGTDTQYF.

V and J are TRBV18 and TRBJ2-5; D is ambiguous. This CDR3 spans 11 amino acids. CDR1 and CDR2 (germline): KGHSH, LQKENI. The V gene lost 3 bases and the J gene lost 3 bases, with 2 bases spanning the gap. The CDR3 DNA reads as TGTGCCAGCTCACCGGAAGAGACCCAGTACTTC. Residues: CASSPEETQYF.

The chain links TRBV29-1 to TRBJ2-7, with TRBD2 matching over 14 bases. Germline V gene data show CDR1 as SQVTM and CDR2 as ANQGSEA. The trim removed 4 bases at V and 3 bases at J, leaving 11 bases unmatched. The CDR3 has 17 amino acids. The chain's CDR3 is CSVVTRTSGRRYYEQYF. CDR3 sequence (DNA): TGCAGCGTTGTTACGAGGACTAGCGGGAGGCGATACTACGAGCAGTACTTC.

The chain is built from TRBV30 and TRBJ2-3; 8 bases agree with TRBD2. The CDR3 sequence is 14 residues long. The V segment lost 4 bases and the J segment 6 bases; nucleotides outside the gene matches: 9. Germline V gene lookup returns CDR1 GTSNPN and CDR2 SVGIG (reference sequence). Written as DNA, the CDR3 is TGTGCCTGGATCCACGGGGGGGCCGTGGATACGCAGTATTTT. Protein: CAWIHGGAVDTQYF.

The genes are TRBV27 and TRBJ1-1; weak D call: TRBD1 (5 bases). V lost 1 base and J 4 bases, leaving 7 bases between the germline ends. The CDR3 loop spans 13 amino acids. Germline V gene lookup returns CDR1 MNHEY and CDR2 SMNVEV (reference sequence). CDR3 DNA sequence: TGTGCCAGCAGTTTATACGGGGGCACTGAAGCTTTCTTT. Its translation is CASSLYGGTEAFF.

This clone occurred once. This sequence joins TRBV5-5 and TRBJ2-1; 12 bases fit TRBD2. This CDR3 has 16 residues. The junction had 7 bases not matched to a gene; V was cut back by 5 bases and J by 4 bases. In germline, CDR1 is SGHKS, CDR2 YYEKEE (reference sequence). The CDR3 region has the DNA TGTGCCAGCAGGGAAGGGGGACTAGCGGGTTACAATGAGCAGTTCTTC. Its translation: CASREGGLAGYNEQFF.

The chain combines TRBV5-4 with TRBJ1-6; TRBD1 matches at 7 bases. Germline CDR1 reads SGHNT; CDR2 reads YYREEE (reference sequence). The CDR3 has 20 amino acids. V shed 4 bases and J 6 bases; nucleotides not matched to a gene: 22. The CDR3 here is CASSHDGRDRFSGGNSPLHF. The CDR3 coding sequence is TGTGCCAGCAGCCACGACGGGCGGGACAGATTTTCGGGGGGTAATTCACCCCTCCACTTT.

The chain combines TRBV6-4 with TRBJ1-2; D not resolved. V shed 10 bases and J shed 4 bases, with 4 bases lying between them. Per the germline V gene, CDR1 is MRHNA and CDR2 is SNTAGT. The CDR3 covers 9 residues. In DNA, the CDR3 is TGTGCCACCTTCTATGGCTACACCTTC. Translating it yields CATFYGYTF.

The chain recombines TRBV9 with TRBJ1-1; the match to TRBD1 covers 8 bases. This CDR3 spans 13 amino acids. V shed 3 bases and J 7 bases; nucleotides not matched to a gene: 5. Germline V gives CDR1 SGDLS, CDR2 YYNGEE. The CDR3 DNA reads as TGTGCCAGCAGCGGCGGGACAGGAGGTGAAGCTTTCTTT. This sequence encodes CASSGGTGGEAFF.

There are a few counts of this clone. CDR3 coding DNA: TGTGCCAGCAGTCCGAACGGGGGCGGGTCCTACGAGCAGTACTTC. Translation gives CASSPNGGGSYEQYF. The chain has TRBV27 and TRBJ2-7, with D possibly called TRBD1 or TRBD2 (6 bases each). Between the trimmed V and J ends, which lost 5 bases and 1 base, there was a span of 15 bases. Per germline, CDR1 MNHEY and CDR2 SMNVEV (reference sequence). The CDR3 contains 15 residues.

The CDR3 loop is CASSSPAAGSGYTF. For the CDR3, the DNA is TGTGCCAGCAGCTCGCCCGCTGCGGGCTCTGGCTACACCTTC. This chain joins TRBV5-5 and TRBJ1-2; D remains unclear. Germline V gene sequence: CDR1 SGHKS, CDR2 YYEKEE (reference sequence). This CDR3 has 14 amino acids. Trimming stripped 3 bases from V and 7 bases from J, with 16 bases between.

The chain carries TRBV5-1 and TRBJ2-7; 8 nucleotides align to TRBD1. Germline trimming cut 0 bases from V and 2 bases from J; bases unmatched to any gene: 1. This CDR3 comprises 14 residues. Germline V gene data show CDR1 as SGHRS and CDR2 as YFSETQ. The CDR3 nucleotides are TGCGCCAGCAGCTTGGGGACAGGGACCTACGAGCAGTACTTC. It codes for CASSLGTGTYEQYF.

The gene calls are TRBV2 and TRBJ2-7; D is unclear. V lost 5 bases and J lost 2, with 16 bases in between. This CDR3 contains 15 residues. Germline V gene sequence: CDR1 SNHLY, CDR2 FYNNEI. CDR3 sequence (DNA): TGTGCCAGCAGTCCACTTGTTGGGGTAACCTACGAGCAGTACTTC. Encoded protein: CASSPLVGVTYEQYF.

Worth noting for this clone: This same CDR3 is encoded by further DNA sequences in the sample. J is TRBJ2-7 and V is TRBV2; D is possibly TRBD1 (5 bases). The CDR3 runs to 14 residues. The V end was cut by 6 bases, the J end by 3 bases, with 15 bases between. CDR1 SNHLY and CDR2 FYNNEI come from the germline V gene. The CDR3 reads CASSASGFYYEQYF. The CDR3 region has the DNA TGTGCCAGCAGCGCGTCAGGGTTCTACTACGAGCAGTACTTC.

The chain recombines TRBV30 with TRBJ1-5; no reliable D call. V was cut by 2 bases and J by 2 bases, with 16 bases left in between. This CDR3 has 16 amino acids. Germline CDR1 and CDR2: GTSNPN and SVGIG (reference sequence). Written as DNA, the CDR3 is TGTGCCTGGAGTCCGATAGGCCTCCTGGGCAATCAGCCCCAGCATTTT. Residues: CAWSPIGLLGNQPQHF.

This clone was counted a single time. This chain uses TRBV7-2 with TRBJ1-3; 7 bases map to TRBD1. The CDR3 extends over 19 amino acids. V lost 2 bases, J lost 0 bases, and 13 bases stayed unmatched. The germline V gene encodes CDR1 SGHTA and CDR2 FQGNSA. CDR3 residues: CASSLLFRSPGGSGNTIYF. The CDR3 nucleotides are TGTGCCAGCAGCTTACTATTTCGTTCCCCAGGGGGCTCTGGAAACACCATATATTTT.

In this sample, this clone turned up once. J is TRBJ2-3 and V is TRBV27; TRBD2 aligns across 8 bases. V dropped 8 bases and J dropped 3; count of bases not matched to a gene: 7. Germline CDR1 MNHEY, CDR2 SMNVEV (reference sequence). This CDR3 comprises 14 residues. The chain's CDR3 is CASSGGRITDTQYF. The CDR3 nucleotides are TGTGCCAGCTCTGGCGGGAGGATTACAGATACGCAGTATTTT.

The chain couples TRBV5-1 to TRBJ2-7; perhaps D is TRBD1 or TRBD2 (5 bases each). Trimming left V 3 bases short and J 0 bases short, with 10 bases between. This CDR3 comprises 14 residues. Germline V gene sequence: CDR1 SGHRS, CDR2 YFSETQ. This CDR3 is CASSSGPSSYEQYF. The DNA of the CDR3 is TGCGCCAGCAGCTCGGGACCGAGCTCCTACGAGCAGTACTTC.

The rearrangement joins TRBV19 to TRBJ2-7; 8 nucleotides match TRBD2. This CDR3 is 16 amino acids long. Germline CDR1 is LNHDA and CDR2 is SQIVND (reference sequence). Trimming cost V 6 bases and J 6 bases; bases outside gene matches: 16. Written as DNA, the CDR3 is TGTGCCAGTAGCCTCACGGGGGTTGCGGGGGGCTTCGAGCAGTACTTC. Translating it yields CASSLTGVAGGFEQYF.

V usage is TRBV7-2 and J usage is TRBJ2-7; D is undetermined. The V gene's germline CDR1 is SGHTA and CDR2 FQGNSA. Between the trimmed V and J ends, which lost 1 base and 3 bases, there was a span of 10 bases. The CDR3 covers 14 residues. CDR3 residues: CASSLDHTLYEQYF. CDR3 DNA: TGTGCCAGCAGCTTAGACCATACCCTCTACGAGCAGTACTTC.

The chain links TRBV25-1 to TRBJ2-7; D is ambiguous. CDR3 length equals 13 residues. CDR1 is MGHDK, CDR2 SYGVNS, per germline. Deletions cut 4 bases from V and 7 bases from J, with 14 bases between. The CDR3: CASSAAGPGEQYF. CDR3 nucleotide sequence: TGTGCCAGCAGTGCGGCAGGCCCTGGAGAGCAGTACTTC.

The J gene is TRBJ1-2, the V gene TRBV19; 11 bases line up with TRBD1. This CDR3 spans 16 amino acids. Unmatched junction bases numbered 4, after V lost 0 bases and J lost 4 bases. Germline V gives CDR1 LNHDA, CDR2 SQIVND (reference sequence). The CDR3 spells CASSIDRGQGAYGYTF. The CDR3 coding sequence is TGTGCCAGTAGTATAGATCGCGGACAGGGGGCCTATGGCTACACCTTC. The full variable domain, in which reference TRBV19 and TRBJ1-2 provide the parts outside the CDR3, is DGGITQSPKYLFRKEGQNVTLSCEQNLNHDAMYWYRQDPGQGLRLIYYSQIVNDFQKGDIAEGYSVSREKKESFPLTVTSAQKNPTAFYLCASSIDRGQGAYGYTFGSGTRLTVV.

The rearrangement links TRBV7-2 to TRBJ2-7; D not resolved. The V end was cut by 5 bases, the J end by 4 bases, with 9 bases between. The CDR3 length is 12 residues. Germline assignment: CDR1 SGHTA and CDR2 FQGNSA. The DNA for the CDR3 is TGTGCCAGCAGCATAACGAGTTACGAGCAGTACTTC. Its translation is CASSITSYEQYF.